These T cell receptor beta chains were read from a single sample in a study of blood T cell repertoires in COVID-19. The table came from immunoSEQ multiplex PCR; TCRdb's copy has only in-frame clones and leaves some out. Counted here are about 50,000 clones, around 80% occurring once; the ten biggest clones make up 26%. Sequencing was carried out using peripheral blood. The receptors derive from a woman aged 80 or older with COVID-19, enrolled during active disease. The conserved cysteine and the conserved F or W are not part of the CDR3 here. Each record gives: V gene, J gene, CDR3 protein.

>TRBV2|TRBJ2-7
ASIDRGGLDEQY
>TRBV18|TRBJ2-1
ASSSGTYNEQF
>TRBV15|TRBJ2-3
ATSRLGGGSGDTQY
>TRBV11-2|TRBJ1-4
ASSPPDRGLEKLF
>TRBV15|TRBJ1-4
ATSRDGRGAGEKLF
>TRBV4-2|TRBJ2-7
ASSPTSGNFYEQY
>TRBV7-9|TRBJ1-5
ASSLEGGYQPQH
>TRBV7-2|TRBJ1-3
ASSRGTLGNTIY
>TRBV3-1/TRBV3-2|TRBJ2-6
ASSQSGGGLGGANVLT
>TRBV5-8|TRBJ2-7
ASSPDRATAYEQY
>TRBV19|TRBJ1-2
ASRVGGRAYGYT
>TRBV3-1/TRBV3-2|TRBJ1-6
ASSAQVGSPLH
>TRBV30|TRBJ1-1
AWREPGTGRTEAF
>TRBV25-1|TRBJ1-2
ASSESTGSFYGYT
>TRBV28|TRBJ2-7
ASRGDRRNYEQY
>TRBV4-1|TRBJ2-1
ASSQDSGLTNEQF
>TRBV18|TRBJ2-1
ASSPPGGQWFNEQF
>TRBV19|TRBJ2-1
ASSIEHRVFYNEQF
>TRBV28|TRBJ1-6
ASSLAGVQSPLH
>TRBV7-2|TRBJ2-3
ASSSGDGGDTQY
>TRBV7-9|TRBJ1-5
ASSPLNQPQH
>TRBV5-1|TRBJ2-3
ASSLEPSGRVFSSLGTDTQY
>TRBV11-2|TRBJ2-1
ASSLSSGRGPFTYNEQF
>TRBV13|TRBJ2-7
ASSLIGSGRIGQY
>TRBV18|TRBJ2-2
ASSLREGHTGELF
>TRBV6-5|TRBJ1-6
ASTRDTRNSPLH
>TRBV2|TRBJ2-7
ATRGMDEQY
>TRBV5-4|TRBJ2-1
ASSSPRGGVYNEQF
>TRBV19|TRBJ2-1
ASSIGWGLAMSEQF
>TRBV3-1/TRBV3-2|TRBJ2-5
ASSQVTGGRETQY
>TRBV7-6|TRBJ2-1
ASSSFTGGSYNEQF
>TRBV6-4|TRBJ2-2
ASSEATSGNTGELF
>TRBV4-1|TRBJ1-5
ASAHIGTANQPQH
>TRBV27|TRBJ2-5
ASSLSGRGETQY
>TRBV4-1|TRBJ2-5
ASSQDGTGAGTQY
>TRBV28|TRBJ2-7
ASLDRSSYEQY
>TRBV9|TRBJ2-1
ASSVGSGIGNEQF
>TRBV11-2|TRBJ1-1
ASSVPPFGTGMNTEAF
>TRBV30|TRBJ1-6
AWCFQGQGNSPLH
>TRBV27|TRBJ1-2
ASSQSPTGDYGYT
>TRBV6-6|TRBJ2-7
ASSYPTGAGYEQY
>TRBV6-6|TRBJ2-7
ASRSSGGSYEQY
>TRBV27|TRBJ2-1
ASSQLAGGADEQF
>TRBV5-6|TRBJ1-2
ASSSLYGYT
>TRBV30|TRBJ1-5
AWSGQGNQPQH